The rows below give T cell receptor beta chains drawn from one sample of a study of tumor-infiltrating lymphocytes in primary liver carcinoma. TCRdb analysed the multiplex PCR reads with MiXCR anew, one entry per CDR3 protein. The profile shows about 200,000 distinct CDR3 sequences, less than 75% of them singletons. The specimen sequenced was peripheral blood. Every receptor here comes from an older woman with primary liver carcinoma and hepatitis B virus infection. The CDR3 runs from the conserved cysteine through the conserved F or W. D genes are given only for firm matches. Clone size appears in some rows only: once, few, many, or a class for an expanded clone.

TRBD2	TRBJ2-7	TRBV7-9	once	TGTGCCAGCAGCCGGATAGCGGGAGCCTACGAGCGGTACTTC	CASSRIAGAYERYF
-	TRBJ2-7	TRBV28	many	TGTGCCAGCAGTTTATCGCTTTACGAGCAGTACTTC	CASSLSLYEQYF
-	TRBJ1-5	TRBV6-5	many	TGCGAACTGGGAGGTGGACAGCCCCAGCATTTT	CELGGGQPQHF
-	TRBJ1-5	TRBV6-6	-	TGTGCCAGCAGTTTCACACAGGACAGCAATCAGCCCCAGCATTTT	CASSFTQDSNQPQHF
-	TRBJ2-2	TRBV5-5	once	TGTGCCAGCAGCTTGGATCAGGGGACCACATGGGAGCTGTTTTTT	CASSLDQGTTWELFF
-	TRBJ1-5	TRBV6-6	-	TGTGCCATCATCTCAAGGGGGTATCAGCCCCAGCATTTT	CAIISRGYQPQHF
-	TRBJ2-7	TRBV6-1	many	TGTGCCAGCAGTGAATCTCGCGAGCAGTACTTC	CASSESREQYF
TRBD2	TRBJ2-7	TRBV5-5	-	TGTGCCAGCAGCTTCCTAGCGGGAGTTTACGAGCAGTACTTC	CASSFLAGVYEQYF
-	TRBJ2-4	TRBV5-4	-	TGTGCCAGCAGCCCCCAGGCAAGCGACAAAAATATTCAGTACTTC	CASSPQASDKNIQYF
-	TRBJ2-1	TRBV5-1	few	TGCGCCAGCAGCTTGGCCAGGGGATATACTTCCTACAATGAGCAGTTCTTC	CASSLARGYTSYNEQFF
-	TRBJ2-2	TRBV11-2	-	TGTGCCTGCAGCTTAGGGTCGAACACAGGGGAGCTGTTTTTT	CACSLGSNTGELFF
-	TRBJ2-7	TRBV11-2	-	TGTGCCAGCAGCACCGGAGGGGTTGGGTGCGAGCAGTACTTC	CASSTGGVGCEQYF
TRBD2	TRBJ2-2	TRBV14	-	TGTGCCAGCAGCCAGGACCGCGGGACTAGCTTCACCGGGGACCTGTTTTTT	CASSQDRGTSFTGDLFF
-	TRBJ2-1	TRBV12-3/TRBV12-4	-	TGTGCCAGTGGTTTATTAGCTGCCGCCTACAATGAGCAGTTCTTC	CASGLLAAAYNEQFF
TRBD1	TRBJ1-3	TRBV5-5	few	TGTGCCAGCAGCCGAGGCGGGACAGACTCTGGAAACACCATATATTTT	CASSRGGTDSGNTIYF
-	TRBJ1-1	TRBV20-1	few	TGCAGTGCTTCCCGAGTTGCTATGAACACTGAAGCTTTCTTT	CSASRVAMNTEAFF
-	TRBJ1-5	TRBV5-8	-	TGTGCCAGCAGCTTGATGGAGAGGACAGTTAGCAATCAGCCCAAGCATTTT	CASSLMERTVSNQPKHF
-	TRBJ2-5	TRBV11-1	few	TGTGCCAGCAGTTCCCCGGTACTAGCCGGGGAGACCCAGTACTTC	CASSSPVLAGETQYF
-	TRBJ2-2	TRBV5-1	-	TGCGCCAGCAGCTTACGAGGGCCTAACACCGGGGAGCTGTTTTTT	CASSLRGPNTGELFF
TRBD1	TRBJ1-4	TRBV28	-	TGTGCCAGCAGCTCCCCGGGACAGGGGTCAACTAATGAAAAACTGTTTTTT	CASSSPGQGSTNEKLFF
-	TRBJ2-5	TRBV11-2	once	TGTGCCAGCAGCCGATCAGGACAACCCCGAGAGACCCACTACTTC	CASSRSGQPRETHYF
-	TRBJ1-3	TRBV29-1	many	TGCAGCGTCGGAGAGGACACCATATATTTT	CSVGEDTIYF
-	TRBJ1-3	TRBV5-4	few	TGTGCCAGCAGCCTAGGAAGCTCTGGAAACACCATATATTTT	CASSLGSSGNTIYF
-	TRBJ2-3	TRBV11-2	-	TGTGCCAGCAGCTTAGATCCTAGGAGCACAGATATGGAGTATTTT	CASSLDPRSTDMEYF
TRBD2	TRBJ2-1	TRBV28	-	TGTGCCAGCAGCCGAACACCAAGACTAGCGGGTAGCTCCTACAATGAGCAGTTCTTC	CASSRTPRLAGSSYNEQFF
-	TRBJ2-7	TRBV12-3/TRBV12-4	-	TGTGCCAGCAGTCAGGGCCAGTTAACCTACGAGCAGTACTTC	CASSQGQLTYEQYF
-	TRBJ2-2	TRBV5-4	-	TGTGCCAGCAGCTACCGACTAGGCGCGAACACCGGGGAGCTGTTTTTT	CASSYRLGANTGELFF
TRBD1	TRBJ2-1	TRBV4-1	many	TGCGCCAGCAGAAGGGGACAGGGTGAAGGGCATACTGAGCAGTTCTTC	CASRRGQGEGHTEQFF
-	TRBJ2-5	TRBV11-2	-	TGTACCAGCACCTTGGGGGTAGGGGCAGAGACCCAGTACTTC	CTSTLGVGAETQYF
-	TRBJ2-1	TRBV11-2	-	TGTGCCAGCAGTTTAGTTTTGAGCAATGAGCAGTTCTTC	CASSLVLSNEQFF
TRBD2	TRBJ2-1	TRBV11-2	-	TGTGTCAGCAGCTTGGGGACTATCTATGAGCAGTTCTTC	CVSSLGTIYEQFF
-	TRBJ2-2	TRBV11-2	-	TGTGCCAGTACCATACTAGCACTCACCGAGGAGCTGTTTTTT	CASTILALTEELFF
TRBD1	TRBJ2-7	TRBV5-1	once	TGCGCCAGCAGGGGACAGGGGGCCGTCGACGATCAGTACTTC	CASRGQGAVDDQYF
-	TRBJ2-7	TRBV7-8	many	TGTGCCAGCAGCTTTGGAGCCCACGAGCAGTACTTC	CASSFGAHEQYF
TRBD2	TRBJ2-7	TRBV12-5	many	TGTGCTAGTGCTTCGAGCGGGACCCACGAGCAGTACTTC	CASASSGTHEQYF
TRBD1	TRBJ2-7	TRBV6-1	many	TGTGCCAGCAGTGAAGCCTCGGGACAGGGGGCGGGCGAGCAGTACTTC	CASSEASGQGAGEQYF
-	TRBJ2-3	TRBV5-5	-	TGTGCCAGCAGCGGCGGGTGTGGGAGTAGCACAGATACGCAGTATTTT	CASSGGCGSSTDTQYF
-	TRBJ1-2	TRBV28	-	TGTGCCAGCAGTTTCGGACTAGATAACTATGGCTACACCTTC	CASSFGLDNYGYTF
-	TRBJ1-1	TRBV4-1	-	TGCGCCGGCAGCCAAGACTCTAGGGGGACTGAAGCTTACTTT	CAGSQDSRGTEAYF
-	TRBJ1-3	TRBV30	-	TGTGCCTGGGGGGACGGTGGCTCTGGAAGTACCATATATTTT	CAWGDGGSGSTIYF
TRBD2	TRBJ2-3	TRBV11-2	-	TGTGCCAGCAGCTTAAGGGGACTAACGTACACGTCGGATATGCAGTATTTT	CASSLRGLTYTSDMQYF
TRBD2	TRBJ2-7	TRBV6-5	-	TGTGCCAGCAGTAGACTGGCGGGAGAGCGGTACTTC	CASSRLAGERYF
-	TRBJ2-1	TRBV5-6	-	TGTGCCAGCAGTGTGACAGGAAGTTTAACTAATGAGCAGTTCTTC	CASSVTGSLTNEQFF
TRBD2	TRBJ2-5	TRBV5-1	-	TGCGCCAGCAGCTTGTGGACTAGCAGAGAGACCCAGTACTTC	CASSLWTSRETQYF
TRBD1	TRBJ2-7	TRBV2	-	TGTGCCAGCATCCCGTATTTACAGGGGACCTACGAGCAGTACTTC	CASIPYLQGTYEQYF
-	TRBJ2-7	TRBV5-1	few	TGCGCCAGCAGCCGTAGCGGCCCCTACGAGCAGTACTTC	CASSRSGPYEQYF
-	TRBJ2-6	TRBV14	many	TGTGCCAGCAGCCAACGGGAAATCCGACAGGACCTATCTGGGGCCAACGTCCTGACTTTC	CASSQREIRQDLSGANVLTF
-	TRBJ1-5	TRBV6-2/TRBV6-3	-	TGTGCCAACAGTGTTCCGGGACACTCATTCAATCAGCCCCAGCACTTT	CANSVPGHSFNQPQHF
-	TRBJ2-7	TRBV28	-	TGTACCGTCTCCGGGACTCGCCGTAGGGCCTACGAGCAGTACTTC	CTVSGTRRRAYEQYF
TRBD2	TRBJ2-2	TRBV28	-	TGTGCCAGCATGGTCGGGACTATGAACACCGGGGAGCTGTTTTTT	CASMVGTMNTGELFF
-	TRBJ2-7	TRBV12-3/TRBV12-4	many	TGTGCCAGCAGTTTTTGGGACTTGGGGGGTACCTACGAGCAGTACTTC	CASSFWDLGGTYEQYF
-	TRBJ2-7	TRBV6-1	-	TGTGCCAGCAGGCGCCTAGGAAGGGTCCACTACGAGCAGCACTTC	CASRRLGRVHYEQHF
-	TRBJ1-1	TRBV11-2	-	TGTGCCAGGAGCTTACCGGTCAGTAACACTGAAGCTATCTTT	CARSLPVSNTEAIF
-	TRBJ2-6	TRBV18	-	TGTGCCAGCTCACCAGGCGGGGGGGCCAACGTCCTGACTTTC	CASSPGGGANVLTF
TRBD2	TRBJ2-1	TRBV29-1	-	TGCAGTGTTTCCTACGGTAGCGGGACTGAGCAGTCCTTC	CSVSYGSGTEQSF
TRBD1	TRBJ2-3	TRBV29-1	once	TGCAGTGTCACGGACTCACTAGGGGGCCTGTCAGATACGCAGTATTTT	CSVTDSLGGLSDTQYF
TRBD2	TRBJ2-7	TRBV7-9	-	TGTGCCAGCAGCCCCCAGGGAGCGGGAGGGGGCTACGAGCAGTACTTC	CASSPQGAGGGYEQYF
-	TRBJ1-3	TRBV6-1	-	TGTGTCAGCAGTGTCCAGGGCTCTGGAAACACCATATATTTT	CVSSVQGSGNTIYF
-	TRBJ2-1	TRBV11-2	-	TGTGTCAGCAGCCCCCGAAGGGGTAGCGCGGGTGACAATGAGCAGTTCTTC	CVSSPRRGSAGDNEQFF
TRBD1	TRBJ1-2	TRBV6-5	many	TGTGCCAGCAGTTATGGAGGGGGCTTCTATGGCTACACCTTC	CASSYGGGFYGYTF